Listed below are T cell receptor beta chains from one sample, sequenced in a study of cytomegalovirus exposure and HLA in healthy donors. TCRdb's table, derived via immunoSEQ multiplex PCR, lists solely in-frame clones and lacks some. The sample lists roughly 110,000 clones, around 75% occurring once. The sample was PBMCs. These receptors originate from a male donor in good health and CMV-seropositive. Each CDR3 is given with its conserved first and last residue. D genes are given only for firm matches. Clone size is stated in some rows and not others, as once, few, many or a class when expanded.

.,.,TRBV6-5,TRBJ2-7,TGTGCCAGCAGCCTACGAAGGGGGAGAGAGCAGTACTTC,CASSLRRGREQYF
.,.,TRBV11-2,TRBJ1-3,TGTGCCAGCAGCTTAGCCAGGCCCAACTCTGGAAACACCATATATTTT,CASSLARPNSGNTIYF
once,TRBD1,TRBV18,TRBJ1-3,TGTGCCAGCTCACCATGGGGGACAGGGGGCCTCTCTGGAAACACCATATATTTT,CASSPWGTGGLSGNTIYF
.,.,TRBV4-3,TRBJ2-6,TGCGCCAGCAGCCCTGAGGCGGTCTCTGGGGCCAACGTCCTGACTTTC,CASSPEAVSGANVLTF
few,.,TRBV18,TRBJ2-1,TGTGCCAGCTCACCACCGACGGGATCTTACAATGAGCAGTTCTTC,CASSPPTGSYNEQFF
.,.,TRBV10-1,TRBJ2-3,TGCGCCAGCAGTGTCGGGGTAGCGGACCTCACAGATACGCAGTATTTT,CASSVGVADLTDTQYF
.,.,TRBV19,TRBJ2-1,TGTGCCAGTAGTATAGATAGAAACAGCTACAATGAGCAGTTCTTC,CASSIDRNSYNEQFF
.,.,TRBV6-6,TRBJ1-6,TGTGCCGCTTGTCAGGGGTGGAATTCACCCCTCCACTTT,CAACQGWNSPLHF
once,TRBD1,TRBV29-1,TRBJ1-2,TGCAGCGTTGAAGCCCCGACAGGGGGCAACTATGGCTACACCTTC,CSVEAPTGGNYGYTF
.,.,TRBV5-4,TRBJ2-5,TGTGCCAGCAGCGACCGGGATACGGAAGAGACCCAGTACTTC,CASSDRDTEETQYF
.,.,TRBV28,TRBJ1-2,.,CASTSDRAFGYTF
.,TRBD2,TRBV28,TRBJ2-3,TGTGCCAGCAGCCCTGGGACTAGCGGGGGGGCGAGGGCTACGCAGTATTTT,CASSPGTSGGARATQYF
.,.,TRBV30,TRBJ1-5,TGTGCCTGGAGTCCGGCGGGAACGGGCAATCAGCCCCAGAATTTT,CAWSPAGTGNQPQNF
.,TRBD1,TRBV18,TRBJ1-5,TGTGCCAGCTCAGCGACCGGACAGGGGGTTCAGCCCCAGCATTTT,CASSATGQGVQPQHF
few,.,TRBV6-1,TRBJ2-7,TGTGCCATCGGACAAGCCGGCGAGCAGTACTTC,CAIGQAGEQYF
.,.,TRBV4-2,TRBJ1-3,TGTGCCAGCAGCCAAGATCCTGGGCTAAACTCTGGAAACACCATATATTTT,CASSQDPGLNSGNTIYF
few,TRBD1,TRBV5-1,TRBJ1-1,TGCGCCAGCAGCCACACAGGGGAGGTCACTGAAGCTTTCTTT,CASSHTGEVTEAFF
once,TRBD1,TRBV28,TRBJ1-5,TGTGCCAGCAGCCCTCCGGACAGGGCCAATCAGCCCCAGCATTTT,CASSPPDRANQPQHF
.,TRBD1,TRBV4-1,TRBJ1-4,TGCGCCAGCAGCCAAGGACAGGGTACTGAAAAACTGTTTTTT,CASSQGQGTEKLFF
.,TRBD1,TRBV18,TRBJ2-7,TGTGCCAGCTCAACGAGACAGGGTTCCGAGCAGTACTTC,CASSTRQGSEQYF
.,.,TRBV9,TRBJ2-5,TGTGCCAGCAGCGTAACGTCTAGCGTGGGGGAGACCCAGTACTTC,CASSVTSSVGETQYF
.,TRBD1,TRBV2,TRBJ2-3,TGTGCCAGCAGTGAACCCGGGACAGGGCTGGCAGATACGCAGTATTTT,CASSEPGTGLADTQYF
once,TRBD2,TRBV7-9,TRBJ2-5,TGTGCCAGCAGGGGACTAGCGGAAGAGACCCAGTACTTC,CASRGLAEETQYF
.,.,TRBV5-6,TRBJ2-7,TGTGCCAGCAGCTTGGAGACAGACGAGCAGTACTTC,CASSLETDEQYF
.,.,TRBV30,TRBJ1-2,TGTGCCTGGAGTCGCGGGGATACTGGCTACACCTTC,CAWSRGDTGYTF
.,.,TRBV21-1,TRBJ1-5,TGTGCCAGCAGCAAGTGGACACGGAAGGGTTCGGCCAATCAGCCCCAGCATTTT,CASSKWTRKGSANQPQHF